Listed here is a single T cell receptor beta chain. This clonotype was recorded many times. What this receptor recognizes is not known. Per-base qualities were not stored, and no clone one base away is much larger. The sample's time point label is to be understood as: pre-sensitization, week 0. The treatment or condition label here, explained by the study, means: therapeutic diphenylcyclopropenone sensitization with weekly scalp DPC. Blood at each patch-test visit was drawn before the patch test was applied. To be eligible, patients had to be aged 18 to 70, diagnosed with alopecia and judged suitable for DPC therapy, while pregnant patients were excluded. Total RNA was extracted from unfractionated whole blood collected in Tempus Blood RNA tubes. The receptor library was made with RACE. Sequencing was performed on a NextSeq 500. During library preparation, unique molecular identifiers were attached to individual cDNA molecules so that TCRs could be counted in a quantitative, reproducible way. For every blood RNA sample, sequencing covered both the TCR alpha and TCR beta chains. In the original analysis: A median of about 100,000 TCRs per sample was observed, with a range of roughly 23,224 to 750,000. V, J and CDR3 annotation of the TCR reads was performed with the Decombinator software suite. To make PS versus PT1 abundance plots, every sample was subsampled to the same number of TCRs (28,000). Expanded TCRs were defined as absent before sensitization and observed at least eight times at the 2-week time point. The public reads were quality trimmed at Q25 with fastp and then assembled into clones with MiXCR by TCRdb, keeping productive beta chains. Here each entry gathers all rows of one CDR3 protein and keeps the most common genes and DNA. The V and J calls and clone size are TCRdb's, not the authors'. This sample is represented by tens of thousands of distinct CDR3 sequences; roughly 8.8% of them were singletons. 11% to 15% of the sample goes to the ten largest clones.

V loses 0 bases, J loses 1 base, and the germline ends lie 11 bases apart. From its cysteine to its phenylalanine, the CDR3 spans 16 amino acids. The DNA shown is the 48-base CDR3, in frame from base 1. CDR1 and CDR2 (SNHLY, FYNNEI) derive from the germline V gene. This sample was taken from a study of human T cells and chemical hapten exposure (dated by TCRdb to the early 2020s). About the full investigation: For sensitization, 2% DPC in acetone was applied to a 2 cm by 2 cm area of upper inner arm skin. Patients additionally received weekly therapeutic DPC doses to the scalp throughout the approximately 22-week study period. Patch testing on the upper back used Finn chambers containing 0.01% DPC, with scoring done after 6 days according to International Contact Dermatitis Research Group standards. Alopecia areata with under or over 50% scalp involvement, alopecia totalis and alopecia universalis were represented in the patient cohort, which was mostly female. Libraries were pooled for sequencing, and per-sample TCR yields varied mainly because of small differences in library volumes within the pool. In alopecia patients, the study followed how the peripheral blood TCR repertoire changed in vivo over primary and secondary sensitization to diphenylcyclopropenone (DPC), a hapten. Patient blood was sampled pre-sensitization (week 0) and at 2, 6 and about 24 weeks after DPC sensitization. Blood for TCR sequencing was provided by twenty-nine alopecia patients at one to four time points (pre-sensitization, 2, 6 and 24 weeks). The paper as a whole reports these results and caveats: The number of TCRs above 1 in 1000 frequency did not change with DPC sensitization; there was no evidence of global repertoire structure alterations. Patch test score was positively correlated with the number of PT1 expanded TCRs, with significance at thresholds 8, 16 and 32 but not at 4. After repeated subsampling, changes were observed in the strength of the expansion versus patch-test correlation and in the threshold at which the correlation became significant. Significantly more large CDR3 similarity clusters were formed by expanded TCRs than by pre-sensitization or healthy control sets, consistent with antigen-driven responses. Because every patient had alopecia, a presumed autoimmune disease, the patients' immune response might differ from that of healthy individuals.

The sequencing here drew on whole blood, taken in connection with sensitization to the hapten diphenylcyclopropenone (DPC). The V and J genes are TRBV2 and TRBJ2-3, and possibly TRBD2, on 6 matching bases. The sequence was obtained from a woman in her thirties or forties with alopecia areata. Some clones in this sample may be carry-over from other donors' samples. The DNA reads TGTGCCAGCAGTGAAGCTTGGGGGGTCGGCACAGATACGCAGTATTTT. It codes for CASSEAWGVGTDTQYF. The CDR3, completed at both ends by the reference TRBV2 and TRBJ2-3 genes, gives the full variable domain EPEVTQTPSHQVTQMGQEVILRCVPISNHLYFYWYRQILGQKVEFLVSFYNNEISEKSEIFDDQFSVERPDGSNFTLKIRSTKLEDSAMYFCASSEAWGVGTDTQYFGPGTRLTVL.